This section outlines one T cell receptor beta chain sequence together with its context. The data are from a study of CD8 T cells in Susac syndrome. The CDR3 totals 16 residues. Germline CDR1 reads SGHTA; CDR2 reads FQGNSA. Trimming stripped 5 bases from V and 3 bases from J, with 18 bases between. Random hexamers were used to reverse transcribe an amount of roughly 0.45 to 1 ug RNA. TCRdb analysed the immunoSEQ multiplex PCR reads with MiXCR anew, one entry per CDR3 protein. Of over 300,000 distinct CDR3 sequences in the sample, approximately 90% were seen once. From blood CD8+ and CD4+ T cells, the TCR beta chain was sequenced.

Sequencing used CD4+ T cells from PBMCs. This chain uses TRBV7-2 with TRBJ2-3; the D gene is possibly TRBD2 (7 bases). The TCR sequence derives from a human donor with multiple sclerosis. This CDR3 is CASSPLRGGWTDTQYF. DNA of the CDR3: TGTGCCAGCAGCCCATTGAGGGGGGGATGGACAGATACGCAGTATTTT.